This T cell receptor beta chain was retrieved from a study of blood T cell repertoires in COVID-19. In the study overall: Some COVID-19 samples were acute and others convalescent; all came from the United States, Italy and Spain.

Source study methods: Quantification of nucleated cells was approximated via reference gene primer amplification. The data were produced by immunoSEQ multiplex PCR, yet TCRdb's version contains in-frame clones alone and is incomplete. V, J and clone size are those of that table, while D and trimming were read from the DNA. The sample yields 150,000 to 200,000 clones, around 87% seen once. The CDR3 spans 13 residues. The V end was cut by 3 bases, the J end by 6 bases, with 8 bases between. The sequence derives from an elderly woman in a cohort sampled during active or convalescent COVID-19. Specimen: peripheral blood. The chain carries TRBV12-3 or TRBV12-4 and TRBJ2-2; D is uncertain. The CDR3 DNA follows: TGTGCCAGCAGTTTGAGTTTACCCGGGGAGCTGTTTTTT. It is translated as CASSLSLPGELFF.